The 18 T cell receptor beta chains below were found in one sample sequenced in a study of CD8 T cells in Susac syndrome. Reverse transcription of about 0.5 to 1 ug RNA used random hexamers. Using its own MiXCR run on the immunoSEQ multiplex PCR reads, TCRdb lists one record per CDR3 protein. The repertoire consists of a few hundred thousand distinct CDR3 sequences, with 95% occurring once and the leading ten covering 0.085% to 0.1%. The sample comprised CD4+ T cells from PBMCs. All receptors derive from a human donor with multiple sclerosis.

V usage is TRBV6-4 and J usage is TRBJ2-1; 8 bases align to TRBD1. Trimming cost V 0 bases and J 3 bases; bases outside gene matches: 13. This CDR3 spans 19 amino acids. CDR1 and CDR2 from the germline V gene are MRHNA and SNTAGT. CDR3 in amino acids: CASSDSPFGPGGGYNEQFF. The CDR3, as DNA: TGTGCCAGCAGTGACTCGCCCTTTGGACCAGGGGGCGGCTACAATGAGCAGTTCTTC.

The V and J genes are TRBV7-8 and TRBJ1-1; no clear D gene. Germline V lookup: CDR1 SGHVS, CDR2 FQNEAQ. CDR3 length: 13 residues. V was clipped by 2 bases and J by 4 bases, with 8 bases between them. This CDR3 reads CASSLIRTTEAFF. The DNA for the CDR3 is TGTGCCAGCAGCTTAATTCGCACCACTGAAGCTTTCTTT.

This clonotype has a single count. The V call is TRBV9, the J call TRBJ2-2; no definite D call. This CDR3 has 16 amino acids. With 0 bases removed from V and 4 bases from J, the gap between germline ends came to 13 bases. CDR1 and CDR2 (germline): SGDLS, YYNGEE. The CDR3 DNA reads TGTGCCAGCAGCGTAGGTAGTATACCTATCACCGGGGAGCTGTTTTTT. Its protein is CASSVGSIPITGELFF.

The chain uses TRBV11-2 and TRBJ2-5; 7 bases are shared with TRBD2. There are 14 residues in the CDR3. The junction had 4 bases not matched to a gene; V was cut back by 5 bases and J by 1 base. Germline V CDR1 and CDR2: SGHAT, FQNNGV. CDR3: CASSALAAQETQYF. In nucleotides, the CDR3 is TGTGCCAGCAGCGCCCTAGCGGCCCAAGAGACCCAGTACTTC.

This chain connects TRBV20-1 to TRBJ2-1, with D tentatively TRBD1 (6 bases). The germline V and J ends were trimmed by 4 bases and 6 bases, with 22 bases remaining between them. This CDR3 has 16 amino acids. Germline V gene sequence: CDR1 DFQATT, CDR2 SNEGSKA (reference sequence). This CDR3 is CSATSPRGRRVNEQFF. The DNA for the CDR3 is TGCAGTGCTACGTCCCCCAGGGGCCGGCGAGTCAATGAGCAGTTCTTC.

The chain combines TRBV29-1 with TRBJ2-3; perhaps TRBD2 as D (5 bases). This CDR3 comprises 15 residues. The germline CDR1 and CDR2 sequences are SQVTM and ANQGSEA. Trimming took off 6 bases at V and 0 bases at J, with 16 bases between the two ends. The CDR3 loop is CSVTQRAQSTDTQYF. CDR3 in DNA: TGCAGCGTCACCCAGAGGGCTCAGAGCACAGATACGCAGTATTTT.

This chain uses TRBV20-1 with TRBJ2-2, with TRBD1 matching 8 bases. Trimming removed 6 bases from V and 6 bases from J; junction bases left unmatched: 3. CDR1 is DFQATT and CDR2 is SNEGSKA in the germline V gene (reference sequence). This CDR3 contains 12 residues. CDR3 sequence reads: CSAQDRAGELFF. For the CDR3, the DNA is TGCAGTGCCCAGGACAGGGCCGGGGAGCTGTTTTTT.

The chain has TRBV5-6 and TRBJ2-7; D unclear. The CDR3 is made up of 13 amino acids. Germline V gene data show CDR1 as SGHDT and CDR2 as YYEEEE. V lost 2 bases to trimming and J lost 5 bases, with 11 bases between them. This CDR3 is CASSFLVRDEQYF. The DNA of the CDR3 is TGTGCCAGCAGCTTTCTAGTCCGGGACGAGCAGTACTTC.

The V call is TRBV3-1, the J call TRBJ2-1; D unresolved. The CDR3 loop spans 12 amino acids. CDR1 is LGHDT and CDR2 is YNNKEL in the germline V gene (reference sequence). The V gene lost 4 bases and the J gene lost 10 bases, with 11 bases spanning the gap. The CDR3 here is CASSLSSVEQFF. CDR3 in DNA: TGTGCCAGCAGCCTAAGTAGTGTAGAGCAGTTCTTC.

The chain links TRBV28 to TRBJ2-7; 15 positions match TRBD2. With V trimmed by 6 bases and J by 9 bases, 6 bases remained unmatched. The CDR3 length is 14 residues. The germline gives CDR1 MDHEN, CDR2 SYDVKM. The DNA of the CDR3 is TGTGCCAGCAGAGGACTAGCGGGAGGGCCGGGGCAGTACTTC. Protein sequence: CASRGLAGGPGQYF.

The chain links TRBV3-1 to TRBJ2-1; a weak D match, TRBD1 (6 bases). Trimming removed 0 bases from V and 7 bases from J, with 10 bases in between. The CDR3 loop spans 14 amino acids. Germline loops: CDR1 LGHDT, CDR2 YNNKEL (reference sequence). In DNA, the CDR3 is TGTGCCAGCAGCCAAGATCCAAGGGGGAATGAGCAGTTCTTC. Protein sequence: CASSQDPRGNEQFF.

In this sample, this clonotype turned up once. The rearrangement links TRBV14 to TRBJ2-7; 7 nucleotides align to TRBD1. The length of the CDR3 is 13 residues. V was clipped by 6 bases and J by 3 bases; unmatched bases: 5. Germline CDR1 and CDR2: SGHDN and FVKESK. The CDR3 DNA follows: TGTGCCAGCAGACGACAGGGAAACTACGAGCAGTACTTC. Its translation is CASRRQGNYEQYF.

This clonotype appeared a few times. This chain joins TRBV7-9 and TRBJ2-5; maybe TRBD2 (7 bases). Trimming shortened V by 4 bases and J by 5 bases, and 11 bases separated the two germline ends. Germline V gene lookup returns CDR1 SEHNR and CDR2 FQNEAQ (reference sequence). The length of the CDR3 is 13 residues. For the CDR3, the DNA is TGTGCCAGCAGCTCGGGGGGCCGGGAGACCCAGTACTTC. Translation: CASSSGGRETQYF.

This rearrangement joins TRBV12-3 or TRBV12-4 to TRBJ2-3; D is unresolved. The V end lost 3 bases, the J end lost 0 bases, and 7 bases lay between the germline ends. There are 14 residues in the CDR3. The CDR3 bases are TGTGCCAGCAGTTTCGGTCCTAGCACAGATACGCAGTATTTT. It is translated as CASSFGPSTDTQYF.

This chain joins TRBV12-3 or TRBV12-4 and TRBJ2-3; 16 bases are a match to TRBD2. This CDR3 is 18 amino acids long. Germline trimming cut 5 bases from V and 1 base from J; bases unmatched to any gene: 6. The CDR3 here is CASSPGTSGRVGTDTQYF. Written as DNA, the CDR3 is TGTGCCAGCAGTCCCGGGACTAGCGGGAGGGTTGGCACAGATACGCAGTATTTT.

The chain links TRBV3-1 to TRBJ2-3; TRBD2 agrees at 10 bases. Germline assignment: CDR1 LGHDT and CDR2 YNNKEL (reference sequence). CDR3 length equals 15 residues. J lost 1 base, V lost 3 bases, and 1 base had no gene match. This CDR3 is CASSHLAGGTDTQYF. Here the CDR3 DNA reads TGTGCCAGCAGCCATCTAGCGGGGGGCACAGATACGCAGTATTTT.

The V and J genes are TRBV3-1 and TRBJ2-2; no firm D call. The CDR3 sequence is 16 residues long. The germline V and J ends were trimmed by 0 bases and 8 bases, with 16 bases remaining between them. The germline V gene has CDR1 LGHDT and CDR2 YNNKEL (reference sequence). The CDR3 sequence: CASSQELGLKAGELFF. DNA for the CDR3: TGTGCCAGCAGCCAAGAGTTGGGGTTGAAGGCGGGGGAGCTGTTTTTT.

The chain employs TRBV29-1 and TRBJ2-1; TRBD1 matches 12 bases. The germline gives CDR1 SQVTM, CDR2 ANQGSEA. V lost 5 bases, J lost 4 bases, and 6 bases stayed unmatched. CDR3 length: 15 residues. CDR3 sequence reads: CSVPGDRGPYNEQFF. Written as DNA, the CDR3 is TGCAGCGTTCCAGGGGACAGGGGGCCTTACAATGAGCAGTTCTTC.